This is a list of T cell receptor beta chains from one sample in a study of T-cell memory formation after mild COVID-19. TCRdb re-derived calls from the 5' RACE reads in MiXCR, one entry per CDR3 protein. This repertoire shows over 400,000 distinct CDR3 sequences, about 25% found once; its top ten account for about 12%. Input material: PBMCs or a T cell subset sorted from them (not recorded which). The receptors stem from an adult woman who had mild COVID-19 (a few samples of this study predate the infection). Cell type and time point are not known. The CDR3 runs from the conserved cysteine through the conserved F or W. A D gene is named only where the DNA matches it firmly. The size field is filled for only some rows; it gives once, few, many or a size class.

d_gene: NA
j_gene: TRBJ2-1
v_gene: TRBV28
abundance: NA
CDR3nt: TGTGCCAGCAGTCCTCGTGTCCGGACAGGGCGGTTAGCGGGTGGGTTTCGTGAGCAGTTCTTC
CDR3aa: CASSPRVRTGRLAGGFREQFF

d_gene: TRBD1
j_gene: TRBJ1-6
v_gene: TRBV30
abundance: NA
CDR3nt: TGTGCCTGGAGACCAACAGGGGATGGGTCACCCCTCCACTTT
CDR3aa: CAWRPTGDGSPLHF

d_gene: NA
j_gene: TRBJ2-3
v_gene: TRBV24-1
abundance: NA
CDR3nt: TGTGCCACCAGCGGCCCCCCTGGAGATACGCAGTATTTT
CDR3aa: CATSGPPGDTQYF

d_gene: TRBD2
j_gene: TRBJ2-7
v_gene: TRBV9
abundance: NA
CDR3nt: TGTGCCAGCAGCGTAGCTCCCAGGACTAGCGGTGACGAGCAGTACTTC
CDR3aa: CASSVAPRTSGDEQYF

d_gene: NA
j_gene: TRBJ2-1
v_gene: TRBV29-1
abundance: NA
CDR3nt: TGCAGCGTAATGGGGACGCCCAACGGGGTTGAGCAGTTCTTC
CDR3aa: CSVMGTPNGVEQFF

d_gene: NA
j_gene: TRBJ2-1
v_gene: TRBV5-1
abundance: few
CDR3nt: TGCGCCAGCAGGTGGACAGCAGGCGAGCAGTTCTTC
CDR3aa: CASRWTAGEQFF

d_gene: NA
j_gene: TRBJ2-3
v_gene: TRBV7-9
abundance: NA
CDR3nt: TGTGCCAGCAGCCCCCGAGCGGGACAGGTTTCTGGTACGCAGTATTTT
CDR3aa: CASSPRAGQVSGTQYF

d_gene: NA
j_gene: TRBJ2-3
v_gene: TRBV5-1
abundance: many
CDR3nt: TGCGCCAGCAGTCAGCGCGATACGCAGTATTTT
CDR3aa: CASSQRDTQYF

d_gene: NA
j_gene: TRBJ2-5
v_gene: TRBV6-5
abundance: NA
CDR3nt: TGTGCCAGCAGTTACTCTGGGGGGCAGGGGCTTTTGGAGACCCAGTACTTC
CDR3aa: CASSYSGGQGLLETQYF

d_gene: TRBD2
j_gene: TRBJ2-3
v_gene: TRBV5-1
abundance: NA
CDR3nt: TGCGCCAGCAGCACGGGAGGACTAGCGGGAGGGCCAGATACGCAGTATTTT
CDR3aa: CASSTGGLAGGPDTQYF

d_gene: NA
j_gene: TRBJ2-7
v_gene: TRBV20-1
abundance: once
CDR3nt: TGCAGTGCGAAGATCGGGGGCTACGAGCAGTACTTC
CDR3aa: CSAKIGGYEQYF

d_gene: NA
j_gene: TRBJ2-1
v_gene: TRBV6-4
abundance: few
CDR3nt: TGTGCCAGCAGTTCAGGGTCCCACAATGAGCAGTTCTTC
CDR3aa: CASSSGSHNEQFF

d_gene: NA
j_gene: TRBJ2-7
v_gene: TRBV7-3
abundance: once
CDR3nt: TGTGCCAGCAGCTTCTTTGGAGGCGCCTACGAGCAGTACTTC
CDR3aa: CASSFFGGAYEQYF

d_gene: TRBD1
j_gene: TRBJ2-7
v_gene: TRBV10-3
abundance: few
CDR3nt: TGTGCCATCAGTGAGTCGGCGAGGGGGCAGCAGTACTTC
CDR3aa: CAISESARGQQYF

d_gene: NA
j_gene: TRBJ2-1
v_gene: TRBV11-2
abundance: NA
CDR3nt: TGTGCCAGCAGCTTAGCAGGACCAGGCGGGGAGCAGTTCTTC
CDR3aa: CASSLAGPGGEQFF

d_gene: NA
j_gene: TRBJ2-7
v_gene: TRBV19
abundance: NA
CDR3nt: TGTGCCAGTAGTATAGCCCTTCGTGCGGAGCAGTACTTC
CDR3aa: CASSIALRAEQYF

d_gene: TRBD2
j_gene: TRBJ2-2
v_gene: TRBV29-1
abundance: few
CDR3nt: TGCAGCGTTGAAGATCCGCTAGCGGGAGCTACGGGGACCGGGGAGCTGTTTTTT
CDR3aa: CSVEDPLAGATGTGELFF

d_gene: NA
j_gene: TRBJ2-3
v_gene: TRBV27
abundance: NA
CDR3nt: TGTGCCAGCAGTCCCTACGGAGTCACAGATACGCAGTATTTT
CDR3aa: CASSPYGVTDTQYF

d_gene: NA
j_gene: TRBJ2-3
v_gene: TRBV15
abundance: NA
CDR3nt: TGTGCCACCAGCAGAGATTGGGCGGTGGGGGAGGACACAGATACGCAGTATTTT
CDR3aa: CATSRDWAVGEDTDTQYF

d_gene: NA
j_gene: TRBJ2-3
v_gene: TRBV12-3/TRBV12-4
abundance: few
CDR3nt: TGTGCCAGCAGTATTGGCGTGGGACCCCCAGATACGCAGTATTTT
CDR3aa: CASSIGVGPPDTQYF

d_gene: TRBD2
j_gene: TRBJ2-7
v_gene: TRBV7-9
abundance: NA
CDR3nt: TGTGCCAGCAGCTCCCCCCGAGTGGGGACTAGAGCCTACGAGCAGTACTTC
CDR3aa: CASSSPRVGTRAYEQYF

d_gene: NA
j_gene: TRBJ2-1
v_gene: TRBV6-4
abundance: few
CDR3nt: TGTGCCAGCAGAACAGGGAAACCTTCTTGGGGGGGTACAAAGAATGAGCAGTTCTTC
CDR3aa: CASRTGKPSWGGTKNEQFF

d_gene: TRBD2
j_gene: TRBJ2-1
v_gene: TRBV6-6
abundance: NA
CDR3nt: TGTGCCACCGGGACTAGCGGGGGGGGCAATGAGCAGTTCTTC
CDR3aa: CATGTSGGGNEQFF

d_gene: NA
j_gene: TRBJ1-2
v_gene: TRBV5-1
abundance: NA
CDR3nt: TGCGCCAGCAGCTTGGAGCCCTTTCGGGAGACCGCGGGAGGCTACACCTTC
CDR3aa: CASSLEPFRETAGGYTF

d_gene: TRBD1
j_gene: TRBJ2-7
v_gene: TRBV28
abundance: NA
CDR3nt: TGTGCCAGCAGTCCCTCCGGGACAGGGGCACACTACGAGCAGTACTTC
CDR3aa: CASSPSGTGAHYEQYF

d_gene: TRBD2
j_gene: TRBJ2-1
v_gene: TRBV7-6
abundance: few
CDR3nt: TGTGCCAGCAGCTTAATTTCTAGCGGGAGGGCCGATGAGCAGTTCTTC
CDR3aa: CASSLISSGRADEQFF

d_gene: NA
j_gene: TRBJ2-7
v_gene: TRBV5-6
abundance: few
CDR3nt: TGTGCCAGCAGCCGCGGGATCGAGGAGTACTTC
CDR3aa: CASSRGIEEYF

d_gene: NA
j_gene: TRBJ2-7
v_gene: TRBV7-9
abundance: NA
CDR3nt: TGTGCCAGCAGCGATAGAGGTCGGGCCGCTAGCTACGAGCAGTACTTC
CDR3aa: CASSDRGRAASYEQYF

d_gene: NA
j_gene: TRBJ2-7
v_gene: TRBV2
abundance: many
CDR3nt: TGTGCCAGCACCTTACTTACCTACGAGCAGTACTTC
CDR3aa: CASTLLTYEQYF

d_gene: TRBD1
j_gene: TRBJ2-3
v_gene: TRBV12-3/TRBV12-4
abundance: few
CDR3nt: TGTGCCAGCAGTCCTCCACCGGGACAGATCACAGATACGCAGTATTTT
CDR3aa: CASSPPPGQITDTQYF

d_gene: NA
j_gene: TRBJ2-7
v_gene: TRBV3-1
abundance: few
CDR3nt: TGTGCCAGCAGCCCTCAACAGGGTCCCCGGGAAAACGAGTACTTC
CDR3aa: CASSPQQGPRENEYF

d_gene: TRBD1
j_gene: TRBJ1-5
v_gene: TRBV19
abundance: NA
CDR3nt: TGTGCCAGTACGGGACAGCTTAATCAGCCCCAGCATTTT
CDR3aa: CASTGQLNQPQHF

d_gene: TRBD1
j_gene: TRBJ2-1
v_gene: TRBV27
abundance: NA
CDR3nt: TGTGCCAGCAGTTTGGAATCGGCAGGGGGCTACAATGAGCAGTTCTTC
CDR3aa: CASSLESAGGYNEQFF

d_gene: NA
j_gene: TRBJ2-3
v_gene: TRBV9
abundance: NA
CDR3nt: TGTGCCAGCAGCGTACAGGGTACGGGAGATACGCAGTATTTT
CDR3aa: CASSVQGTGDTQYF

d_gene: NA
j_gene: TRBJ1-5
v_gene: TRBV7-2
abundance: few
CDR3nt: TGTGCCAGCAGCTTAACAAGTATAGGCAATCAGCCCCAGCATTTT
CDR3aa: CASSLTSIGNQPQHF

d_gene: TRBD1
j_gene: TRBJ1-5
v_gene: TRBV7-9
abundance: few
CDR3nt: TGTGCCAGCAGCGACCGGGACAGGGCCCTTGGGCCCCAGCATTTT
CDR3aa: CASSDRDRALGPQHF

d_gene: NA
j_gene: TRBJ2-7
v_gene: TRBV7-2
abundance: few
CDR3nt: TGTGCCAGCAGCGTCGGGACGGATCTCTCCGAGCAGTACTTC
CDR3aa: CASSVGTDLSEQYF

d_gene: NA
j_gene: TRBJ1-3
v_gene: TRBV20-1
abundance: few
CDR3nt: TGCAGTGCTGGTGTGGGGGGGAACACCATATATTTT
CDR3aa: CSAGVGGNTIYF

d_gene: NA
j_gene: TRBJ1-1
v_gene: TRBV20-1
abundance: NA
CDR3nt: TGCAGTGCTAGGACAGAGGGTGAAGCTTTCTTT
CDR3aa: CSARTEGEAFF

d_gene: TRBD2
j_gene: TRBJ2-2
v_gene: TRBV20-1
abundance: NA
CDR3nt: TGCAGTGCCCTAACCCCCCGGGATAGCGGGACGGGGCTTACCGGGGAGCTGTTTTTT
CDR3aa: CSALTPRDSGTGLTGELFF

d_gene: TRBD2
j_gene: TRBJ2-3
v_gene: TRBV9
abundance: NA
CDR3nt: TGTGCCAGCAGCGTAGGACTAGCGGGAGAGACAGATACGCAGTATTTT
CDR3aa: CASSVGLAGETDTQYF

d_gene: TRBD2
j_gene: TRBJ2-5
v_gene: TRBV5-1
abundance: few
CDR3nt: TGCGCCAGCAGCTTGGCCCTAGCGGGAGGAGGGGAGACCCAGTACTTC
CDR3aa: CASSLALAGGGETQYF

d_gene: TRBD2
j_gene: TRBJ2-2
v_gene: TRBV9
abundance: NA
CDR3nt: TGTGCCAGCAGCGCGACTAGCGGGACCTACACCGGGGAGCTGTTTTTT
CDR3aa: CASSATSGTYTGELFF

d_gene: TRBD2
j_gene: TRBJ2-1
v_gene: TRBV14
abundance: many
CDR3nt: TGTGCCAGCAGCCAACTAGCGGGAGTTTCAAATGAGCAGTTCTTC
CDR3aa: CASSQLAGVSNEQFF

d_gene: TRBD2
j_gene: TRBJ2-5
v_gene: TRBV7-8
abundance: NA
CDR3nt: TGTGCCAGCAGCTTAGGTTCGGGACTAGCAAAGACCCAGTACTTC
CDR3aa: CASSLGSGLAKTQYF

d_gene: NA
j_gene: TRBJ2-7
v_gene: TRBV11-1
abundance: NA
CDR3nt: TGTGCCAGCAGCTTCCGGGACTCCCTCGGCTACGAGCAGTACTTC
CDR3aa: CASSFRDSLGYEQYF

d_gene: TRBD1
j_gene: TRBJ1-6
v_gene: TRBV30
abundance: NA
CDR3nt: TGTGCCTGGGAACCGGGACAGGGTCTATCCCTCCACTTT
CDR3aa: CAWEPGQGLSLHF

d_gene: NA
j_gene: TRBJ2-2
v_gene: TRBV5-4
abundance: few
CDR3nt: TGTGCCAGCAGCTCTTGGGTTGCGAACACCGGGGAGCTGTTTTTT
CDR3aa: CASSSWVANTGELFF

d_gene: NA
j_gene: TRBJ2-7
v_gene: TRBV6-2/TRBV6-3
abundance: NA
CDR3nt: TGTGCCAGCAGTTACCGGTCTGGACAGTCAACCTACGAGCAGTACTTC
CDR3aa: CASSYRSGQSTYEQYF

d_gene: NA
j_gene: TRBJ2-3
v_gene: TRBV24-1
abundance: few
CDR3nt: TGTGCCACCAGTGATCCGAGGCTGGATACGCAGTATTTT
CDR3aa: CATSDPRLDTQYF